This TCR beta chain was identified in a study of T cells after yellow fever vaccination. This clonotype was counted only a few times. By 5'RACE template switching, TCR cDNA was produced, with a universal primer site and UMIs added in the process. Via MiXCR, TCRdb re-called the 5' RACE reads, giving one row per CDR3 protein. The sample carries around 610,000 distinct CDR3 sequences, approximately 13% recorded once. With 1 base clipped from V and 5 bases from J, the junction kept 4 bases outside the gene matches. The CDR3 is 15 amino acids. Germline V gene sequence: CDR1 SEHNR, CDR2 FQNEAQ (reference sequence).

The starting material was PBMCs, obtained on the day of the yellow fever booster vaccination. The clonotype comes from a man younger than 45 who received the YFV17D yellow fever vaccine. The V gene is TRBV7-9, the J gene TRBJ1-4; 7 nucleotides agree with TRBD1. CDR3 nucleotide sequence: TGTGCCAGCAGCTTAGGGACAGGCCGAAATGAAAAACTGTTTTTT. It encodes CASSLGTGRNEKLFF.